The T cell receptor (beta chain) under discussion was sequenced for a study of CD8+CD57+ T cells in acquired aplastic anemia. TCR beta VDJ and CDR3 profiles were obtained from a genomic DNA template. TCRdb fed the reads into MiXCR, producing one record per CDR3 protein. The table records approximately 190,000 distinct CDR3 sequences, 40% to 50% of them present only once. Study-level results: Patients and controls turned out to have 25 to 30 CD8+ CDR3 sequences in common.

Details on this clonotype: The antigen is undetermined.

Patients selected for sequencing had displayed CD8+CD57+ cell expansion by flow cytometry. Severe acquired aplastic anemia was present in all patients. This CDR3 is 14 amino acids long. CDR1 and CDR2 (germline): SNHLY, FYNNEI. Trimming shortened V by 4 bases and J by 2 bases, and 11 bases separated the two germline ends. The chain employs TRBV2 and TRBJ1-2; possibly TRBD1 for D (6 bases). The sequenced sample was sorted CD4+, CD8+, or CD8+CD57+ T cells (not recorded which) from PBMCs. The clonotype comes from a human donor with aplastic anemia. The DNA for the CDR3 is TGTGCCAGCAGTGGACAGGTGACCAACTATGGCTACACCTTC. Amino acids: CASSGQVTNYGYTF.